This TCR beta chain was obtained from a study of blood T cell repertoires in COVID-19. Per the original data handling: The authors estimated nucleated cell counts from reference gene primer amplification. TCRdb's copy holds only in-frame clones and misses some; the assay was immunoSEQ multiplex PCR. V and J calls and clone size come straight from that table; D and trimming were deduced from the DNA. Seen here are hundreds of thousands of clones, 70% to 90% observed once, and the top ten hold about 1.2%. The CDR3 has 14 amino acids. Germline V gene lookup returns CDR1 SNHLY and CDR2 FYNNEI. With 6 bases clipped from V and 3 bases from J, the junction kept 3 bases outside the gene matches.

What was sequenced was peripheral blood. The chain links TRBV2 to TRBJ1-1; 11 bases line up with TRBD1. This TCR was recovered from a man aged 65-85 years with acute or convalescent COVID-19. CDR3 residues: CASRGTGGDTEAFF. The CDR3 DNA sequence: TGTGCCAGCAGGGGGACAGGGGGAGACACTGAAGCTTTCTTT. The whole variable domain, filled in from reference TRBV2 and TRBJ1-1, reads EPEVTQTPSHQVTQMGQEVILRCVPISNHLYFYWYRQILGQKVEFLVSFYNNEISEKSEIFDDQFSVERPDGSNFTLKIRSTKLEDSAMYFCASRGTGGDTEAFFGQGTRLTVV.